One and the same sample provided the 7 T cell receptor beta chains below, sequenced in a study of blood T cell repertoires in COVID-19. Assay: immunoSEQ multiplex PCR; the TCRdb copy retains only in-frame clones and omits some. The sample lists 150,000 or so clones; about nine tenths were seen once. Sequences were obtained from PBMCs or T cells enriched from blood (not recorded which). These receptors were taken from a woman between 35 and 50 years old who had been exposed to COVID-19.

The rearrangement uses TRBV28 and TRBJ2-7; TRBD2 matches 12 bases. Germline V gene data show CDR1 as MDHEN and CDR2 as SYDVKM. The trim removed 4 bases at V and 4 bases at J, leaving 2 bases unmatched. There are 14 residues in the CDR3. CDR3 nucleotides: TGTGCCAGCAGTTCACTAGCGGGAGGATACGAGCAGTACTTC. Protein: CASSSLAGGYEQYF.

This chain uses TRBV28 with TRBJ1-1, with a weak D call TRBD1 (5 bases). V lost 2 bases and J lost 5, with 15 bases in between. Germline V gene lookup returns CDR1 MDHEN and CDR2 SYDVKM. The CDR3 length is 15 residues. CDR3 residues: CASSLGAWARTEAFF. The CDR3 DNA is TGTGCCAGCAGTTTAGGGGCCTGGGCGAGGACTGAAGCTTTCTTT.

The chain recombines TRBV9 with TRBJ1-2, with 8 bases lining up with TRBD1. There are 13 residues in the CDR3. Germline V gene lookup returns CDR1 SGDLS and CDR2 YYNGEE. J gave up 3 bases and V 2 bases, and 0 bases lay outside the gene matches. The CDR3 is CASSVGQDYGYTF. Here the CDR3 DNA reads TGTGCCAGCAGCGTGGGACAGGACTATGGCTACACCTTC.

V usage is TRBV9 and J usage is TRBJ2-7, with 8 nucleotides matching TRBD2. The CDR3 consists of 14 residues. Losses at the gene ends were 4 bases for V and 4 bases for J; bases not matched to a gene: 7. Germline V gene data show CDR1 as SGDLS and CDR2 as YYNGEE. The CDR3 sequence: CASSSREGGYEQYF. The CDR3, as DNA: TGTGCCAGCAGCAGCCGGGAGGGGGGTTACGAGCAGTACTTC.

J is TRBJ1-4 and V is TRBV18, with 9 bases lining up with TRBD1. Germline assignment: CDR1 KGHSH and CDR2 LQKENI. With V trimmed by 0 bases and J by 10 bases, 9 bases remained unmatched. This CDR3 has 16 residues. The CDR3 DNA reads as TGTGCCAGCTCACCACCGGACAGGGGAGCGGTTGGAAAACTGTTTTTT. Its protein is CASSPPDRGAVGKLFF. The whole variable domain, filled in from reference TRBV18 and TRBJ1-4, reads NAGVMQNPRHLVRRRGQEARLRCSPMKGHSHVYWYRQLPEEGLKFMVYLQKENIIDESGMPKERFSAEFPKEGPSILRIQQVVRGDSAAYFCASSPPDRGAVGKLFFGSGTQLSVL.

The J gene is TRBJ2-3, the V gene TRBV5-1; tentatively, D is TRBD1 (5 bases). Trimming stripped 2 bases from V and 5 bases from J, with 12 bases between. Germline CDR1 and CDR2: SGHRS and YFSETQ. The CDR3 runs 14 residues. The CDR3, as DNA: TGCGCCAGCAGCTTTGGCAGGGCTATAGATACGCAGTATTTT. Residues: CASSFGRAIDTQYF.

J is TRBJ2-3 and V is TRBV4-1, with 8 positions matching TRBD2. The CDR3 has 16 amino acids. From germline, CDR1 is MGHRA and CDR2 YSYEKL. The junction had 12 bases not matched to a gene; V was cut back by 0 bases and J by 10 bases. The CDR3 bases are TGCGCCAGCAGCCAAGAAGGTAGCGGGGCCGGGGGGGCGCAGTATTTT. Residues: CASSQEGSGAGGAQYF.